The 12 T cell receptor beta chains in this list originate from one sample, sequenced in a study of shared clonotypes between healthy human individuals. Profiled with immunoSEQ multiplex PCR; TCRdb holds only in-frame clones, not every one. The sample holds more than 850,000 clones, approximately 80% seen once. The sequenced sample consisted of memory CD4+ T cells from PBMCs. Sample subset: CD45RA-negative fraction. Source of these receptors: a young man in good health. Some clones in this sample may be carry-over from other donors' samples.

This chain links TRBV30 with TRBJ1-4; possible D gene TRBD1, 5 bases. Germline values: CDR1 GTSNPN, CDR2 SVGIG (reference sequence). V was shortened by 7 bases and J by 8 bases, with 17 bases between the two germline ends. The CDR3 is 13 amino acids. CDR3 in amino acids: CASSGTGREKLFF. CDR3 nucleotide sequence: TGTGCCTCATCCGGGACCGGTAGGGAAAAACTGTTTTTT.

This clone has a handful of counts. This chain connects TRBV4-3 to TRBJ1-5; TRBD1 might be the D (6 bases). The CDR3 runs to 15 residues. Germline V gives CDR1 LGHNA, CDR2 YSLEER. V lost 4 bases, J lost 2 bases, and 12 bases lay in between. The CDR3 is CASSRVRGGNQPQHF. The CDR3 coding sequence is TGCGCCAGCAGCCGCGTCAGGGGAGGCAATCAGCCCCAGCATTTT.

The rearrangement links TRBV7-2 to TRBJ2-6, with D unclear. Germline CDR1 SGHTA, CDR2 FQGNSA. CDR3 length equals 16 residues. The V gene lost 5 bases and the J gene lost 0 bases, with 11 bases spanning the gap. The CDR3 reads CASSHAAGSGANVLTF. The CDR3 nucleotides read TGTGCCAGCAGCCACGCCGCAGGCTCTGGGGCCAACGTCCTGACTTTC.

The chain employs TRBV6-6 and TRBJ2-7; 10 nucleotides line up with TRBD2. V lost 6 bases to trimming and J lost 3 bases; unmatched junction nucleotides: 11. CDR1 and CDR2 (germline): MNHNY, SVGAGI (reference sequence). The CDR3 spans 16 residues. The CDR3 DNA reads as TGTGCCAGCAGAGATATGGGGACTAGCGACTTCTACGAGCAGTACTTC. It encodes CASRDMGTSDFYEQYF.

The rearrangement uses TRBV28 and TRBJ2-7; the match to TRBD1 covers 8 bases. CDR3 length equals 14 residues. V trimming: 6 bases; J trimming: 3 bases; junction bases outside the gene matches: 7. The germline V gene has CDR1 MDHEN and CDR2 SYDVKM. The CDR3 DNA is TGTGCCAGCAGCCTACAGGGGGGCCGCTACGAGCAGTACTTC. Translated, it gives CASSLQGGRYEQYF.

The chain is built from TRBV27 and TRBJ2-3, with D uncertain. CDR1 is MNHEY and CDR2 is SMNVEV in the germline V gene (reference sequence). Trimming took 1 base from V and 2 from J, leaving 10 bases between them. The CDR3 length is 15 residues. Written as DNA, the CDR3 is TGTGCCAGCAGTTTATTAAGTTTACCCACAGATACGCAGTATTTT. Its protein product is CASSLLSLPTDTQYF.

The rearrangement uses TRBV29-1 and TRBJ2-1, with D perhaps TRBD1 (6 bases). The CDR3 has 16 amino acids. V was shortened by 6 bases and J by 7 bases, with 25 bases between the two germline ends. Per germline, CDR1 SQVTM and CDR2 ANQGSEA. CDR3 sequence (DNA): TGCAGCGTCGAAACAAACAGGGTCGGGGTGGGAAATGAGCAGTTCTTC. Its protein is CSVETNRVGVGNEQFF.

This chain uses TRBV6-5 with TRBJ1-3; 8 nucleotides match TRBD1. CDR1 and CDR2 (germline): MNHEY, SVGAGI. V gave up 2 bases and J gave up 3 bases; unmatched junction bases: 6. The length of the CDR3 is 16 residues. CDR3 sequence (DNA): TGTGCCAGCAGTTACAGGGCAGGGGGCGGTGGAAACACCATATATTTT. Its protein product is CASSYRAGGGGNTIYF.

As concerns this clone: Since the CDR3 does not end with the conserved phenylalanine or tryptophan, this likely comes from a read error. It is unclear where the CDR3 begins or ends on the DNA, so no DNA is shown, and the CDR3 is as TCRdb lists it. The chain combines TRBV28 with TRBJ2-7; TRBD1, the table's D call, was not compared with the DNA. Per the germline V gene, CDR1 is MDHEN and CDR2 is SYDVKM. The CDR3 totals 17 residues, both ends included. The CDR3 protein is CASSLRSVGTGQRITLY.

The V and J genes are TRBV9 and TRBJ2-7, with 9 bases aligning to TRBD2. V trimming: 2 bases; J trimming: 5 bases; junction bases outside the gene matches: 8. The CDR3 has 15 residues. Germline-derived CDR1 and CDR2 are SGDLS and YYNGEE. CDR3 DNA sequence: TGTGCCAGCAGCGTTGGGACTAGCAAGGGTCACGAGCAGTACTTC. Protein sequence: CASSVGTSKGHEQYF.

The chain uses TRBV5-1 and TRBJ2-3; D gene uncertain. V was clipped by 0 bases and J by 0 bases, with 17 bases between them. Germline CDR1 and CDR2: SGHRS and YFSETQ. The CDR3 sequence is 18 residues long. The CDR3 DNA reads TGCGCCAGCAGCTTGGGGGCCACTCTTACAACTAGCACAGATACGCAGTATTTT. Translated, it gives CASSLGATLTTSTDTQYF.

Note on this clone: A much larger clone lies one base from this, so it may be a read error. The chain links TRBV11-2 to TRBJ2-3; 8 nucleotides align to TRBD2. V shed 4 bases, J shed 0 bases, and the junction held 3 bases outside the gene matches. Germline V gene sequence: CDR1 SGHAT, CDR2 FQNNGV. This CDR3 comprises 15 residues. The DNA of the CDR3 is TGTGCCAGCAGCTCCTTAGCGGGGAGCACAGATACGCAGTATTTT. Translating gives CASSSLAGSTDTQYF. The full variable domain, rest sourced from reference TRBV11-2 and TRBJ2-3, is EAGVAQSPRYKIIEKRQSVAFWCNPISGHATLYWYQQILGQGPKLLIQFQNNGVVDDSQLPKDRFSAERLKGVDSTLKIQPAKLEDSAVYLCASSSLAGSTDTQYFGPGTRLTVL.